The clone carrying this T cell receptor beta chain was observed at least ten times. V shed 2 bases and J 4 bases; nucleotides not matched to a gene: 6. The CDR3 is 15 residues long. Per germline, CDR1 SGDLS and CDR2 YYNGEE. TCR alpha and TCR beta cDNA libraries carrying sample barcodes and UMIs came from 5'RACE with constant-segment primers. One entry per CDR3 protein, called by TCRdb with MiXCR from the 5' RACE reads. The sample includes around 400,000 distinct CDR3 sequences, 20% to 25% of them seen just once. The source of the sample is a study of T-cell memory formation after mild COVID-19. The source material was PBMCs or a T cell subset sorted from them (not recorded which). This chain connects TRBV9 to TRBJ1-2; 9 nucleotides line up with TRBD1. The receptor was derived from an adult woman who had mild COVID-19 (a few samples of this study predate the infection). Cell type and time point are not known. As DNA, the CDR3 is TGTGCCAGCAGCGTCATGGACAGGGGCCCCTATGGCTACACCTTC. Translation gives CASSVMDRGPYGYTF.